This is a list of T cell receptor beta chains from one sample in a study of T cell responses to AZD1222 COVID-19 vaccine. Only in-frame clones appear in the TCRdb table, and some are missing; sequencing was by immunoSEQ multiplex PCR. This sample yields 150,000 or so clones, of which roughly 92% are seen a single time; 3.5% to 4.5% belongs to the top ten. Here the sequenced sample was peripheral blood, taken 28 days after the second AZD1222 dose. The source of these receptors is an adult who received the AZD1222 COVID-19 vaccine. Both conserved end residues are part of each CDR3. The D gene is left open where the match is weak.

TRBV6-5	TRBJ1-2	TRBD1	TGTGCCAGCATTTTAGACAGGGGGCTCCTCTATGGCTACACCTTC	CASILDRGLLYGYTF
TRBV28	TRBJ2-7	NA	TGTGCCAGCAGTCTGGGTCCGGGGAAAGAGCAGTACTTC	CASSLGPGKEQYF
TRBV5-4	TRBJ2-7	NA	TGTGCCAGCAGCCGAGACACCTTCTCCTACGAGCAGTACTTC	CASSRDTFSYEQYF
TRBV9	TRBJ2-7	NA	TGTGCCAGCAGCCCCATAGATGCTGGGGAGCAGTACTTC	CASSPIDAGEQYF
TRBV30	TRBJ2-5	NA	TGTGCCTGGAGTGAAACAGGGGAGGGTGAGACCCAGTACTTC	CAWSETGEGETQYF
TRBV5-6	TRBJ1-5	NA	TGTGCCAGCAGCTCACAGGGTTTCAATCAGCCCCAGCATTTT	CASSSQGFNQPQHF
TRBV10-3	TRBJ1-6	TRBD1	TGTGCCATCAGTGAGTCGTCTTTGGGACAGGATTCACCCCTCCACTTT	CAISESSLGQDSPLHF
TRBV9	TRBJ1-2	NA	TGTGCCAGCACAGTAGACTCGACCCCCTACTATGGCTACACCTTC	CASTVDSTPYYGYTF
TRBV24-1	TRBJ1-2	NA	TGTGCCACCAGTGATAGGAGTAACAACTATGGCTACACCTTC	CATSDRSNNYGYTF
TRBV3-1/TRBV3-2	TRBJ2-7	TRBD2	TGTGCCAGCAGCCTAGAGGGTAGCGGGAGGGTGTACGAGCAGTACTTC	CASSLEGSGRVYEQYF
TRBV28	TRBJ1-4	NA	TGTGCCAGCAGTTCATATGGTGCAACTAATGAAAAACTGTTTTTT	CASSSYGATNEKLFF